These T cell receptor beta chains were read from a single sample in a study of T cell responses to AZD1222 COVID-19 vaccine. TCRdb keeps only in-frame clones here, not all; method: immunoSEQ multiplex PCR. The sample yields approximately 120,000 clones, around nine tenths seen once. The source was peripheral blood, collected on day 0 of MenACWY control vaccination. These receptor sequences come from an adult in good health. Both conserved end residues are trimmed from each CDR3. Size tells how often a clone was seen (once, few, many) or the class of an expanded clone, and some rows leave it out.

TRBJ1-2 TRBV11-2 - ASSLEEGAIYYGYT
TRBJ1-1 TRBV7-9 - ASSSPGFWTEAF
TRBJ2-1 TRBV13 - ASSSKRELPVNEQF
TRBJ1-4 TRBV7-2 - ASSLRLTGGLNEKLF
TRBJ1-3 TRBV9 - ASSTTGDAGNTIY
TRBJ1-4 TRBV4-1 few ASSLMVGEKLF
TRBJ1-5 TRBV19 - ASTPDRGRRQPQH
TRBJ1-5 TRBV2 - ASSEYRDQPQH
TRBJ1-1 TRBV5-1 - ASSFWTGSDTEAF
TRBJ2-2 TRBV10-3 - AISRFTGELF
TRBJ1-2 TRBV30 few AWSVWGNGGYT
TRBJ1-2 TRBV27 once ASRHYPGINYGYT
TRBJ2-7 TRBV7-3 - ASSQTSGSNSEQY
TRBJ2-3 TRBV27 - ASSYTPTSGRTDTQY
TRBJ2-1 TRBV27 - ASSLFTADNEQF
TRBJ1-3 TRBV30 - AWSVQAGNTIY
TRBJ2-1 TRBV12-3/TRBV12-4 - ASRTRADEQF
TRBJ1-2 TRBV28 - ASKTGVGTYGYT
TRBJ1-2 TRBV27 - ASSSHVNANYGYT
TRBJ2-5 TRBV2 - ASSSSGTRLETQY
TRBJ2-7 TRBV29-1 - SVSRGGNYEQY
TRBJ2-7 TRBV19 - ASRGDRDYEQY
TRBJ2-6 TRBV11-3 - ASSPGGTPISGANVLT
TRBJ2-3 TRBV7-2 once ASSLERRDFVTDTQY
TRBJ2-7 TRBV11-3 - ASSPQAGYEQY
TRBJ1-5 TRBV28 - ASSPQGIQPQH
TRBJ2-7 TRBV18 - ASSPMDNSYEQY
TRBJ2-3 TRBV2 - ASPKGGTGYTDTQY
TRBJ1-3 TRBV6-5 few ASSYSIFLGNTIY
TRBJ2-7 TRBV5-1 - ASSPGQGRYEQY
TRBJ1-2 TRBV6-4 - ASSDSRVKGLSGYT
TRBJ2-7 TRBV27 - ASSLDVGTYEQY
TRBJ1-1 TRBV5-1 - ASSFGGPTEAF
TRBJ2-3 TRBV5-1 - ASSPGEITDTQY
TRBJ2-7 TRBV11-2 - ASSQGRAYEQY
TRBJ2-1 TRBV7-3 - ASSLYSWGGNEQF
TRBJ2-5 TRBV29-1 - SVRRGGGVGQETQY
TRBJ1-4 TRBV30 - AWSVHGGLNEKLF
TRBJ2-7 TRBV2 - ASRGTGGKQY
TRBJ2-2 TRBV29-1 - SGTDANTGELF
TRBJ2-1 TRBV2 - ASSRLVSYNEQF
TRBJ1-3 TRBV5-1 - ASSLQGPISGNTIY
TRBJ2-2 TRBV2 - ASTEGVGFGELF
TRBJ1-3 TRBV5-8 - ASSLGQPPSGNTIY
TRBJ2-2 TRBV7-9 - ASSSLTGELF
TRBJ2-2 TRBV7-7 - ASSPTAGELF
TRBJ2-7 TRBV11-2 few ASSLTGTGSYEQY
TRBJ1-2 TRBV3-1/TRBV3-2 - ASSQTGGEFYGYT
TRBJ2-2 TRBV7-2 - ASSLVFGELF
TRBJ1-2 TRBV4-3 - ASSQDRATGRTYGYT
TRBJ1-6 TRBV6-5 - ASTRGPLDPLH
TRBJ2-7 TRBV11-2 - ASSLESSYEQY
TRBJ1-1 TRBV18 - ASSPLDGMNTEAF